This is a list of T cell receptor beta chains from one sample in a study of T cells in Graves' hyperthyroidism and ophthalmopathy. TCRdb itself ran the multiplex PCR reads through MiXCR, one entry per CDR3 protein. Of some 700,000 distinct CDR3 sequences in the sample, roughly 17% were seen once. The sequenced sample was blood. These receptor sequences come from a middle-aged man with Graves' hyperthyroidism. Each CDR3 is given with its conserved first and last residue. The D gene is left open where the match is weak. Clone sizes are given selectively: once, few, many, or a class where the clone is expanded.

TRBD1,TRBV28,TRBJ1-4,-,TGTGCCAGCATAAGGGGGCGCGGGCCAAAACTGTTTTTT,CASIRGRGPKLFF
TRBD1,TRBV29-1,TRBJ1-1,many,TGCAGCGTTACACAGGGGGGACCTGAAGCTTTCTTT,CSVTQGGPEAFF
-,TRBV27,TRBJ1-3,many,TGTGCCAGCAGTCCGGTAGCGGGCCGATCTGGAAACACCATATATTTT,CASSPVAGRSGNTIYF
TRBD2,TRBV12-3/TRBV12-4,TRBJ2-1,-,TGTGCCAGCTTCGCACCCGGGACTAGCGGGAGTCATGAGCAGTTCTTC,CASFAPGTSGSHEQFF
-,TRBV27,TRBJ1-2,many,TGTGCCAGCAGTTCATCTCCAGTCTATGGCTACACCTTC,CASSSSPVYGYTF
TRBD1,TRBV14,TRBJ2-3,many,TGTGCCAGCAGCCCCCTCTACGACAGGGGGGATACGCAGTATTTT,CASSPLYDRGDTQYF
-,TRBV6-5,TRBJ1-3,-,TGTGCCAGCAGTTACGACGGGGCCGGAAACACCATATATTTT,CASSYDGAGNTIYF
-,TRBV30,TRBJ2-2,-,TGTGCCTGGAACTCCGGGACGGCGAACACCGGGGAGCTGTTTTTT,CAWNSGTANTGELFF
-,TRBV30,TRBJ2-3,many,TGTGCCTGGAGTGTAGAAGTAGATACGCAGTATTTT,CAWSVEVDTQYF
-,TRBV7-2,TRBJ2-2,many,TGTGCCAGCAGCACGACCCCGGGGTGGGCTAGCGTCTACACCGGGGAGCTGTTTTTT,CASSTTPGWASVYTGELFF
TRBD1,TRBV19,TRBJ2-7,-,TGTGCCAGCCGGGACAGGGGTCGGGCCACCTACGAGCAGTACTTC,CASRDRGRATYEQYF
-,TRBV10-2,TRBJ2-2,many,TGCGCCAGCAGTGACTGGATGAGCACCGGGGAGCTGTTTTTT,CASSDWMSTGELFF
-,TRBV6-2/TRBV6-3,TRBJ2-3,-,TGTGCCAGCGAGGAGGGTGGAACTAGCACAGATACGCAGTATTTT,CASEEGGTSTDTQYF
-,TRBV30,TRBJ2-1,many,TGTGCCTGGAGTGGGGATGGATTTGAGCAGTTCTTC,CAWSGDGFEQFF
TRBD1,TRBV5-1,TRBJ1-3,many,TGCGCCAGCAGCCAACCAGGGGGTGCGAACTCTGGAAACACCATATATTTT,CASSQPGGANSGNTIYF
-,TRBV24-1,TRBJ2-1,-,TGTGCCACCACCGGGACCGATCCCACTAGCTCCTACAATGCGCAGTTCTTC,CATTGTDPTSSYNAQFF
-,TRBV2,TRBJ1-3,many,TGTGCCAGCAGTTCGGACAGATCTGGAAACACCATATATTTT,CASSSDRSGNTIYF
-,TRBV6-1,TRBJ2-3,many,TGTGCCAGCACCACAAAGACTAGATCTTCTACAGATACGCAGTATTTT,CASTTKTRSSTDTQYF
-,TRBV20-1,TRBJ2-4,-,TGCAGTGCAGGGTTGGCCAAAAACATTCAGTACTTC,CSAGLAKNIQYF
-,TRBV28,TRBJ2-3,many,TGTGCCAGCAGTCGTAGCCCGGATACGCAGTATTTT,CASSRSPDTQYF
-,TRBV11-3,TRBJ2-1,many,TGTGCCAGCAGCTTAAGATTCGGGAGCCGGGACAATGAGCAGTTCTTC,CASSLRFGSRDNEQFF
-,TRBV2,TRBJ1-6,many,TGTGCCAGCAGTGTCTCTCTGAATAATTCACCCCTCCACTTT,CASSVSLNNSPLHF
-,TRBV5-1,TRBJ2-1,many,TGCGCCAGCAGCTTGGGCCAGCGGTACAATGAGCAGTTCTTC,CASSLGQRYNEQFF
-,TRBV5-4,TRBJ1-2,few,TGTGCCAGCAGCTTGGATGGCAGATCACTCTATGGCTACACCTTC,CASSLDGRSLYGYTF
TRBD2,TRBV4-1,TRBJ2-3,-,TGCGCCAGCAGCCAAATCACCGGGACTAGCGGGAGGGCCGCAGATACGCAGTATTTT,CASSQITGTSGRAADTQYF
-,TRBV24-1,TRBJ2-3,many,TGTGCCACCACCGGGACTGTGGGGGATACGCAGTATTTT,CATTGTVGDTQYF
-,TRBV9,TRBJ2-1,-,TGTGCCAGCAGCGTCGGAGGGGAAACGAGTAATGAGCAGTTCTTC,CASSVGGETSNEQFF
-,TRBV12-3/TRBV12-4,TRBJ2-1,many,TGTGCCAGCAGTTTTGTTCCCGGCCAGGAGCAGTTCTTC,CASSFVPGQEQFF
-,TRBV11-2,TRBJ1-2,many,TGTGCCAGCAGCTTGTATTTGAGGGACTCGTATGGCTACACCTTC,CASSLYLRDSYGYTF
TRBD2,TRBV7-2,TRBJ2-7,many,TGTGCCAGCAGCTTAGGGGGACTAGCGGGAGTATACGAGCAGTACTTC,CASSLGGLAGVYEQYF
TRBD2,TRBV19,TRBJ2-1,few,TGTGCCAGTAGTGGACTAGCGAATTACAATGAGCAGTTCTTC,CASSGLANYNEQFF
TRBD2,TRBV6-2/TRBV6-3,TRBJ2-7,-,TGTGCCAGCAGTTACTCCCCGTCTGGACTAGCGAACGGCTACGAGCAGTACTTC,CASSYSPSGLANGYEQYF
TRBD1,TRBV12-3/TRBV12-4,TRBJ1-2,few,TGTGCCAGCCGGCCCACAGGGGAGATCTATGGCTACACCTTC,CASRPTGEIYGYTF
-,TRBV2,TRBJ2-7,many,TGTGCCAGCAGTTTACCGGGACAACTCTACGAGCAGTACTTC,CASSLPGQLYEQYF
-,TRBV7-2,TRBJ2-1,-,TGTGCCAGCAGCTCAGGGTCCGTTGTGAATGAGCAGTTCTTC,CASSSGSVVNEQFF
TRBD2,TRBV3-1,TRBJ2-1,few,TGTGCCAGCAGCCCCGCGGGACTAGCGAATGAGCAGTTCTTC,CASSPAGLANEQFF
-,TRBV9,TRBJ2-1,-,TGTGCCAGCAGCGCAGAGGGGTTTCAAGTACACAATGAGCAGTTCTTC,CASSAEGFQVHNEQFF
-,TRBV27,TRBJ2-3,-,TGTGCCAGCAGTCTCCGAGTTTGGACAGGAGGGGTGACAGATACGCAGTATTTT,CASSLRVWTGGVTDTQYF
-,TRBV24-1,TRBJ1-2,-,TGTGCCACCAGTGCCGGGGCGGTACCCTATGGCTACACCTTC,CATSAGAVPYGYTF
-,TRBV3-1,TRBJ2-7,-,TGTGCCAGCAGCCCCCCCTCCAACTCCTACGAGCAGTACTTC,CASSPPSNSYEQYF
-,TRBV20-1,TRBJ2-1,few,TGCAGTGCTAAAGGTCTAGCGCTCAATGAGCAGTTCTTC,CSAKGLALNEQFF
-,TRBV20-1,TRBJ2-1,-,TGCAGTGCCCACGCCGAGCGGGTCTCCTACAATGAGCAGTTCTTC,CSAHAERVSYNEQFF
TRBD2,TRBV28,TRBJ2-1,many,TGTGCCAGCAGTGCGCCCCGTTGGCGGGAGAGTAATGAGCAGTTCTTC,CASSAPRWRESNEQFF
TRBD2,TRBV10-3,TRBJ2-5,few,TGTGCCATCAGTGAGTTGACTAGCGGGAGCCAAGAGACCCAGTACTTC,CAISELTSGSQETQYF
TRBD1,TRBV28,TRBJ1-6,few,TGTGCCAGCAGCTCCGACAGGGAGAATTCACCCCTCCACTTT,CASSSDRENSPLHF
TRBD2,TRBV2,TRBJ2-1,few,TGTGCCAGCCGACCGCTCGCGGGAGTTTGGAATGAGCAGTTCTTC,CASRPLAGVWNEQFF
-,TRBV14,TRBJ2-2,few,TGTGCCAGCAGCCAATTCCGGACCGGGGAGCTGTTTTTT,CASSQFRTGELFF
-,TRBV11-2,TRBJ2-1,few,TGTGCCAGCAGCCCCCAAGCCTCCGAGCAGTTCTTC,CASSPQASEQFF